Sequencing of this TCR beta chain was carried out in a study of response to subunit inactivated influenza vaccine. This clonotype was detected a few times. Its antigen is not identified. The germline V and J ends were trimmed by 5 bases and 5 bases, with 16 bases remaining between them. CDR3 size: 15 residues. Germline lookup yields CDR1 MGHDK and CDR2 SYGVNS. Study observations and caveats: Only a handful of new T cells, the authors suggested, are recruited with each seasonal influenza vaccination.

A single record per CDR3 protein comes from TCRdb applying MiXCR to the RT-PCR reads. The table includes about 780,000 distinct CDR3 sequences, less than 20% detected once. J is TRBJ2-1 and V is TRBV25-1, with D possibly being TRBD2 (5 bases). The TCR sequence derives from a man between 45 and 60 years old who received an inactivated influenza vaccine. The sample in question was PBMCs from blood, obtained 5 to 6 days after vaccination. The CDR3 DNA sequence: TGTGCCAGCAGTACTATCTTACTAGGAAACAATGAGCAGTTCTTC. It is translated as CASSTILLGNNEQFF.